The next 21 T cell receptor beta chains were all read from a single sample in a study of blood T cell repertoires in COVID-19. Profiled with immunoSEQ multiplex PCR; TCRdb holds only in-frame clones, not every one. The table shows about 24,000 clones, with about 72% occurring only once. The sample was peripheral blood. The receptors were gathered from a woman aged 80 or older with acute or convalescent COVID-19.

The chain is built from TRBV5-1 and TRBJ2-3; 12 bases map to TRBD2. The V gene end was trimmed by 0 bases and the J gene end by 9 bases; junction bases not matched to a gene: 8. The CDR3 sequence is 16 residues long. Germline V gene data show CDR1 as SGHRS and CDR2 as YFSETQ. DNA of the CDR3: TGCGCCAGCAGCTTGGGGACTAGCGGGGACAAATCAACGCAGTATTTT. Protein: CASSLGTSGDKSTQYF.

J is TRBJ2-7 and V is TRBV7-6; TRBD1 aligns across 7 bases. Germline V lookup: CDR1 SGHVS, CDR2 FNYEAQ. This CDR3 is built from 14 residues. The V and J ends lost 1 base and 3 bases, in that order; junction bases with no gene match: 3. In DNA form, the CDR3 reads TGTGCCAGCAGCTTAGGGACAGGTTACTACGAGCAGTACTTC. It encodes CASSLGTGYYEQYF.

This chain links TRBV5-4 with TRBJ2-1, with 13 bases aligning to TRBD2. The CDR3 is made up of 15 amino acids. V shed 4 bases, J shed 8 bases, and the junction held 6 bases outside the gene matches. Germline-derived CDR1 and CDR2 are SGHNT and YYREEE (reference sequence). In nucleotides, the CDR3 is TGTGCCAGCAGCGCTGGACTAGCGGGAGTTTATGAGCAGTTCTTC. This encodes CASSAGLAGVYEQFF.

This sequence joins TRBV15 and TRBJ2-3; D gene uncertain. Per the germline V gene, CDR1 is LNHNV and CDR2 is YYDKDF (reference sequence). The CDR3 is 14 residues long. V was trimmed by 1 base and J by 4 bases, leaving 9 bases between them. CDR3 in DNA: TGTGCCACCAGCAGAGGGTGGAGCGCAGATACGCAGTATTTT. Protein sequence: CATSRGWSADTQYF.

The chain carries TRBV7-2 and TRBJ2-1, with 8 bases identical to TRBD1. The V and J ends lost 5 bases and 8 bases, in that order; junction bases with no gene match: 8. CDR1 is SGHTA, CDR2 FQGNSA, per germline. The CDR3 has 14 amino acids. The CDR3 DNA reads TGTGCCAGCAGCACTGCACAGGGGGTCGATGAGCAGTTCTTC. Protein: CASSTAQGVDEQFF.

There are a few counts of this clone. The gene calls are TRBV5-1 and TRBJ2-2; 9 nucleotides align to TRBD2. Per germline, CDR1 SGHRS and CDR2 YFSETQ. This CDR3 contains 17 residues. V lost 2 bases to trimming and J lost 0 bases; unmatched junction nucleotides: 5. CDR3 nucleotides: TGCGCCAGCAGCTTCGGTAGCGGGGGATCGAACACCGGGGAGCTGTTTTTT. Encoded protein: CASSFGSGGSNTGELFF. Supplemented by reference TRBV5-1 and TRBJ2-2, the full variable domain reads KAGVTQTPRYLIKTRGQQVTLSCSPISGHRSVSWYQQTPGQGLQFLFEYFSETQRNKGNFPGRFSGRQFSNSRSEMNVSTLELGDSALYLCASSFGSGGSNTGELFFGEGSRLTVL.

This chain connects TRBV4-3 to TRBJ2-5, with D maybe TRBD2 (6 bases). Trimming pared 3 bases from V and 1 base from J, leaving 9 bases between. The CDR3 covers 14 residues. Germline CDR1 reads LGHNA; CDR2 reads YSLEER. The CDR3, as DNA: TGCGCCAGCAGCCACGAACTAGCCCAAGAGACCCAGTACTTC. As protein: CASSHELAQETQYF.

The chain carries TRBV3-1 (or the pseudogene TRBV3-2) and TRBJ2-7, with 12 bases matching TRBD1. Germline V CDR1 and CDR2: LGHDT, YNNKEL (reference sequence). The V segment lost 1 base and the J segment 5 bases; nucleotides outside the gene matches: 3. CDR3 length: 15 amino acids. For the CDR3, the DNA is TGTGCCAGCAGCCAAGCCGGGACAGGGGGCCACGAGCAGTACTTC. It encodes CASSQAGTGGHEQYF.

The gene calls are TRBV7-2 and TRBJ2-5; TRBD1 is a possible D gene (6 bases). V was shortened by 0 bases and J by 5 bases, with 10 bases between the two germline ends. The CDR3 runs to 14 residues. Germline V gives CDR1 SGHTA, CDR2 FQGNSA. CDR3 sequence reads: CASSLAGAYETQYF. CDR3 bases: TGTGCCAGCAGCTTAGCGGGGGCGTACGAGACCCAGTACTTC. Drawing the rest from reference TRBV7-2 and TRBJ2-5, the complete variable domain is GAGVSQSPSNKVTEKGKDVELRCDPISGHTALYWYRQSLGQGLEFLIYFQGNSAPDKSGLPSDRFSAERTGGSVSTLTIQRTQQEDSAVYLCASSLAGAYETQYFGPGTRLLVL.

The CDR3 protein is CASSFPGQGFVGELFF. The CDR3, as DNA: TGTGCCAGCAGCTTTCCGGGACAGGGCTTTGTAGGGGAGCTGTTTTTT. This sequence joins TRBV7-9 and TRBJ2-2; 9 positions agree with TRBD1. V shed 3 bases, J shed 8 bases, and the junction held 10 bases outside the gene matches. Germline CDR1 and CDR2: SEHNR and FQNEAQ (reference sequence). The CDR3 extends over 16 amino acids.

This chain links TRBV7-9 with TRBJ1-2; the D is unclear. V was pared by 4 bases and J by 2 bases, with 14 bases between. This CDR3 contains 15 residues. From germline, CDR1 is SEHNR and CDR2 FQNEAQ (reference sequence). Here the CDR3 reads CASSSPAGGNYGYTF. Here the CDR3 DNA reads TGTGCCAGCAGCTCGCCCGCCGGCGGGAACTATGGCTACACCTTC. The complete variable domain, with remaining parts taken from reference TRBV7-9 and TRBJ1-2, reads DTGVSQNPRHKITKRGQNVTFRCDPISEHNRLYWYRQTLGQGPEFLTYFQNEAQLEKSRLLSDRFSAERPKGSFSTLEIQRTEQGDSAMYLCASSSPAGGNYGYTFGSGTRLTVV.

V is TRBV6-6 and J is TRBJ1-5; D is perhaps TRBD1 (6 bases). V was shortened by 6 bases and J by 5 bases, with 14 bases between the two germline ends. The CDR3 runs to 14 residues. CDR1 is MNHNY and CDR2 is SVGAGI in the germline V gene (reference sequence). As DNA, the CDR3 is TGTGCCAGCAGCCAGACAGGAGGTTATCAGCCCCAGCATTTT. Translated, it gives CASSQTGGYQPQHF.

In regard to this clone: Mismatch with germline at one junction end may stem from a read error. This rearrangement joins TRBV7-7 to TRBJ2-7; tentatively, D is TRBD1 (5 bases). CDR1 is SSHAT and CDR2 is FNYEAQ in the germline V gene (reference sequence). The CDR3 contains 16 residues. Here the CDR3 reads CASSLPSGQGSYEQYF. As DNA, the CDR3 is TGTGCTAGCAGTCTCCCATCAGGTCAGGGCTCCTACGAGCAGTACTTC.

This clone was observed a few times. This chain joins TRBV7-6 and TRBJ1-5; maybe TRBD1 (6 bases). The CDR3 length is 14 residues. V lost 3 bases to trimming and J lost 7 bases, with 13 bases between them. Per the germline V gene, CDR1 is SGHVS and CDR2 is FNYEAQ. Here the CDR3 reads CASSLTQGGQPQHF. The CDR3 region has the DNA TGTGCCAGCAGCTTGACACAGGGAGGGCAGCCCCAGCATTTT.

This clone was observed a handful of times. The chain carries TRBV28 and TRBJ2-1; 10 bases agree with TRBD2. The CDR3 sequence is 15 residues long. Germline CDR1 MDHEN, CDR2 SYDVKM. After removal of 1 base from V and 6 bases from J, the junction contained 3 bases not matched to a gene. The CDR3 DNA is TGTGCCAGCAGTTTATTAGCGGGGGGATTCAATGAGCAGTTCTTC. Protein sequence: CASSLLAGGFNEQFF.

The chain is built from TRBV30 and TRBJ2-5; 13 bases are shared with TRBD2. CDR3 length equals 15 residues. The germline gives CDR1 GTSNPN, CDR2 SVGIG (reference sequence). J gave up 2 bases and V 7 bases, and 7 bases lay outside the gene matches. The CDR3 protein is CASKPGLAGQETQYF. Here the CDR3 DNA reads TGTGCCTCTAAACCGGGACTAGCGGGACAAGAGACCCAGTACTTC.

This chain connects TRBV5-6 to TRBJ2-5; D not resolved. Germline lookup yields CDR1 SGHDT and CDR2 YYEEEE. This CDR3 is built from 15 residues. The germline V and J ends were trimmed by 0 bases and 2 bases, with 11 bases remaining between them. Here the CDR3 DNA reads TGTGCCAGCAGCTTGGGGCGGAGCGCTCAAGAGACCCAGTACTTC. This codes for CASSLGRSAQETQYF.

The chain carries TRBV30 and TRBJ1-5; D uncertain. CDR1 and CDR2 (germline): GTSNPN, SVGIG (reference sequence). The length of the CDR3 is 15 residues. The V and J ends lost 2 bases and 5 bases respectively, with 16 bases between them. DNA for the CDR3: TGTGCCTGGAGTCGCACCCCGGTCGGGTATCAGCCCCAGCATTTT. Protein sequence: CAWSRTPVGYQPQHF.

The chain has TRBV10-1 and TRBJ1-4; D gene uncertain. CDR1 is WNHNN, CDR2 SYGVQD, per germline (reference sequence). The CDR3 sequence is 11 residues long. V was cut by 5 bases and J by 15 bases, with 13 bases left in between. CDR3 sequence: CASSSTWSMFF. The DNA of the CDR3 is TGCGCCAGCAGTTCTACATGGAGTATGTTTTTT.

The V call is TRBV5-1, the J call TRBJ1-4, with D unresolved. CDR3 length equals 14 residues. CDR1 is SGHRS and CDR2 is YFSETQ in the germline V gene. Trimming took 0 bases from V and 7 from J, leaving 10 bases between them. For the CDR3, the DNA is TGCGCCAGCAGCTTGGACACAACCCTTGAAAAACTGTTTTTT. This translates into CASSLDTTLEKLFF.

The rearrangement links TRBV7-2 to TRBJ2-7, with TRBD2 identical over 7 bases. V dropped 5 bases and J dropped 3; count of bases not matched to a gene: 10. Germline CDR1 SGHTA, CDR2 FQGNSA. The CDR3 covers 15 residues. This CDR3 is CASSPSGRSGYEQYF. In nucleotides, the CDR3 is TGTGCCAGCAGCCCTAGCGGCCGTTCAGGCTACGAGCAGTACTTC.